A selection of T cell receptor beta chains follows, all from one sample in a study of T-cell reconstitution after alpha-beta-depleted transplantation in children. Using its own MiXCR run on the PCR reads, TCRdb lists one record per CDR3 protein. The sample records about 340,000 distinct CDR3 sequences, roughly 15% being singletons. The sample consisted of PBMCs, mostly from graft donor cells, taken 360 days after TCRalphabeta/CD19-depleted stem cell transplant. These receptor sequences come from a male patient aged 2 to 10 who had a stem cell transplant for acute lymphoblastic leukemia, so the T cells may come from the graft donor. CDR3s include the opening cysteine and the closing phenylalanine or tryptophan. Fields, in order: V gene, D gene, J gene, clone size, CDR3 protein, CDR3 DNA. D genes are given only for firm matches. The size entry is marked missing in some rows and otherwise reads once, few, many or a size class.

v_gene: TRBV7-9
d_gene: -
j_gene: TRBJ1-4
abundance: -
CDR3aa: CASSEQTSTNEKLFF
CDR3nt: TGTGCCAGCAGCGAACAAACCTCAACTAATGAAAAACTGTTTTTT

v_gene: TRBV12-3/TRBV12-4
d_gene: TRBD2
j_gene: TRBJ2-5
abundance: -
CDR3aa: CASSPGTSGRYQETQYF
CDR3nt: TGTGCCAGCAGCCCCGGGACTAGCGGGAGATACCAAGAGACCCAGTACTTC

v_gene: TRBV12-3/TRBV12-4
d_gene: -
j_gene: TRBJ2-4
abundance: few
CDR3aa: CASSPPKNIQYF
CDR3nt: TGTGCCAGCAGCCCTCCTAAAAACATTCAGTACTTC

v_gene: TRBV7-8
d_gene: -
j_gene: TRBJ2-7
abundance: -
CDR3aa: CASSLLGQYEQYF
CDR3nt: TGTGCCAGCAGCCTGTTGGGGCAGTACGAGCAGTACTTC

v_gene: TRBV29-1
d_gene: TRBD2
j_gene: TRBJ2-1
abundance: -
CDR3aa: CSVDSGGDYNEQFF
CDR3nt: TGCAGCGTCGATAGCGGGGGGGATTACAATGAGCAGTTCTTC

v_gene: TRBV4-2
d_gene: -
j_gene: TRBJ1-2
abundance: -
CDR3aa: CASSQETGNGYTF
CDR3nt: TGTGCCAGCAGCCAAGAAACAGGGAATGGCTACACCTTC

v_gene: TRBV5-4
d_gene: -
j_gene: TRBJ2-7
abundance: -
CDR3aa: CASSQQGYF
CDR3nt: TGTGCCAGCAGCCAACAGGGGTACTTC

v_gene: TRBV24-1
d_gene: -
j_gene: TRBJ2-3
abundance: -
CDR3aa: CATSDYVPSTDTQYF
CDR3nt: TGTGCCACCAGTGATTACGTCCCTAGCACAGATACGCAGTATTTT

v_gene: TRBV20-1
d_gene: -
j_gene: TRBJ2-7
abundance: few
CDR3aa: CSGEAGTSIYEQYF
CDR3nt: TGCAGTGGAGAAGCCGGGACATCCATCTACGAGCAGTACTTC

v_gene: TRBV28
d_gene: -
j_gene: TRBJ2-1
abundance: few
CDR3aa: CASQDATSRPYNEQFF
CDR3nt: TGTGCCAGCCAAGACGCGACTAGTCGCCCCTACAATGAGCAGTTCTTC

v_gene: TRBV4-1
d_gene: -
j_gene: TRBJ2-4
abundance: -
CDR3aa: CASSHVIQRENIQYF
CDR3nt: TGCGCCAGCAGCCATGTAATACAAAGGGAGAACATTCAGTACTTC

v_gene: TRBV10-3
d_gene: -
j_gene: TRBJ2-3
abundance: few
CDR3aa: CAISEPATRYGPTDTQYF
CDR3nt: TGTGCCATCAGTGAACCAGCCACCCGATACGGGCCCACAGATACGCAGTATTTT

v_gene: TRBV6-5
d_gene: -
j_gene: TRBJ2-6
abundance: many
CDR3aa: CASSSQWAGANVLTF
CDR3nt: TGTGCCAGCAGTTCCCAATGGGCCGGGGCCAACGTCCTGACTTTC

v_gene: TRBV28
d_gene: TRBD2
j_gene: TRBJ2-1
abundance: -
CDR3aa: CASSPFSGLASDNEQFF
CDR3nt: TGTGCCAGCAGTCCGTTTTCAGGACTAGCTAGCGACAATGAGCAGTTCTTC

v_gene: TRBV10-3
d_gene: -
j_gene: TRBJ2-7
abundance: few
CDR3aa: CAISTSGLGYEQYF
CDR3nt: TGTGCCATCAGTACCTCGGGACTCGGCTACGAGCAGTACTTC

v_gene: TRBV6-2/TRBV6-3
d_gene: TRBD1
j_gene: TRBJ1-1
abundance: -
CDR3aa: CASSPWVRGPRSTEAFF
CDR3nt: TGTGCCAGCAGCCCCTGGGTCAGGGGGCCAAGGAGCACTGAAGCTTTCTTT

v_gene: TRBV14
d_gene: TRBD1
j_gene: TRBJ1-4
abundance: few
CDR3aa: CASSQWGTAHNEKLFF
CDR3nt: TGTGCCAGCAGCCAATGGGGGACAGCTCATAATGAAAAACTGTTTTTT

v_gene: TRBV5-1
d_gene: TRBD2
j_gene: TRBJ2-1
abundance: few
CDR3aa: CASSNSGNEQFF
CDR3nt: TGCGCCAGCAGCAATAGCGGGAATGAGCAGTTCTTC

v_gene: TRBV3-1
d_gene: TRBD2
j_gene: TRBJ2-3
abundance: -
CDR3aa: CASSHRGSGKLSDTQYF
CDR3nt: TGTGCCAGCAGCCACCGGGGCAGCGGGAAACTGTCAGATACGCAGTATTTT

v_gene: TRBV29-1
d_gene: -
j_gene: TRBJ2-7
abundance: few
CDR3aa: CSVERLGQGSYEQYF
CDR3nt: TGCAGCGTTGAAAGGTTGGGGCAGGGAAGCTACGAGCAGTACTTC

v_gene: TRBV29-1
d_gene: -
j_gene: TRBJ1-5
abundance: -
CDR3aa: CSAWGPGEPQHF
CDR3nt: TGCAGCGCGTGGGGCCCCGGGGAGCCCCAGCATTTT

v_gene: TRBV25-1
d_gene: TRBD2
j_gene: TRBJ2-1
abundance: few
CDR3aa: CASSPRREAPPLNPREQFF
CDR3nt: TGTGCCAGCAGTCCCCGGCGGGAGGCCCCCCCTTTGAACCCTCGTGAGCAGTTCTTC

v_gene: TRBV29-1
d_gene: TRBD2
j_gene: TRBJ2-5
abundance: many
CDR3aa: CSVGEREGLPRETQYF
CDR3nt: TGCAGCGTTGGGGAGCGGGAGGGCCTCCCACGGGAGACCCAGTACTTC

v_gene: TRBV7-8
d_gene: -
j_gene: TRBJ1-5
abundance: many
CDR3aa: CASSLVAWQGNQPQHF
CDR3nt: TGTGCCAGCAGCTTAGTTGCGTGGCAGGGCAATCAGCCCCAGCATTTT

v_gene: TRBV27
d_gene: TRBD2
j_gene: TRBJ2-5
abundance: -
CDR3aa: CASSHSREGEKTQYF
CDR3nt: TGTGCCAGCAGCCATTCCCGGGAGGGGGAAAAGACCCAGTACTTC

v_gene: TRBV27
d_gene: -
j_gene: TRBJ2-7
abundance: -
CDR3aa: CASSLFRGGEQYF
CDR3nt: TGTGCCAGCAGTTTATTTAGGGGGGGCGAGCAGTACTTC

v_gene: TRBV12-3/TRBV12-4
d_gene: TRBD2
j_gene: TRBJ2-3
abundance: few
CDR3aa: CASSFGLADTDTQYF
CDR3nt: TGTGCCAGCAGTTTTGGGCTAGCGGACACAGATACGCAGTATTTT

v_gene: TRBV5-1
d_gene: -
j_gene: TRBJ2-1
abundance: few
CDR3aa: CASSLGRANEQFF
CDR3nt: TGCGCCAGCAGCTTGGGGAGGGCCAATGAGCAGTTCTTC

v_gene: TRBV27
d_gene: TRBD1
j_gene: TRBJ2-7
abundance: -
CDR3aa: CASSLSLWTGVHEQYF
CDR3nt: TGTGCCAGCAGTTTATCGCTTTGGACAGGAGTCCACGAGCAGTACTTC

v_gene: TRBV7-2
d_gene: TRBD2
j_gene: TRBJ2-7
abundance: -
CDR3aa: CASRILAGGAHEQYF
CDR3nt: TGTGCCAGCAGAATACTAGCGGGGGGGGCTCACGAGCAGTACTTC

v_gene: TRBV29-1
d_gene: -
j_gene: TRBJ2-2
abundance: -
CDR3aa: CSVLRGNTGELFF
CDR3nt: TGCAGCGTTCTGCGGGGGAACACCGGGGAGCTGTTTTTT

v_gene: TRBV15
d_gene: -
j_gene: TRBJ2-7
abundance: few
CDR3aa: CATSRETGSYEQYF
CDR3nt: TGTGCCACCAGCAGAGAAACAGGGTCCTACGAGCAGTACTTC

v_gene: TRBV24-1
d_gene: TRBD1
j_gene: TRBJ2-3
abundance: few
CDR3aa: CATSGGGVTDTQYF
CDR3nt: TGTGCCACCAGTGGAGGGGGCGTCACAGATACGCAGTATTTT

v_gene: TRBV4-1
d_gene: -
j_gene: TRBJ2-4
abundance: -
CDR3aa: CASSPRGKLAKNIQYF
CDR3nt: TGCGCCAGCAGCCCCAGGGGCAAGCTAGCCAAAAACATTCAGTACTTC

v_gene: TRBV4-1
d_gene: -
j_gene: TRBJ2-7
abundance: many
CDR3aa: CASSQVALPYEQYF
CDR3nt: TGCGCCAGCAGCCAAGTCGCACTCCCCTACGAGCAGTACTTC

v_gene: TRBV6-2/TRBV6-3
d_gene: TRBD1
j_gene: TRBJ2-2
abundance: few
CDR3aa: CASSFLRGPVTGELFF
CDR3nt: TGTGCCAGCAGTTTTCTGAGGGGGCCGGTCACCGGGGAGCTGTTTTTT

v_gene: TRBV7-9
d_gene: -
j_gene: TRBJ2-3
abundance: -
CDR3aa: CAGPDAPTKRTDTQYF
CDR3nt: TGTGCCGGACCGGACGCCCCCACCAAGCGCACAGATACGCAGTATTTT

v_gene: TRBV27
d_gene: -
j_gene: TRBJ2-2
abundance: many
CDR3aa: CASKRTGELFF
CDR3nt: TGTGCCAGCAAGAGGACCGGGGAGCTGTTTTTT

v_gene: TRBV5-1
d_gene: -
j_gene: TRBJ2-7
abundance: -
CDR3aa: CASSLAGNPRPFSYEQYF
CDR3nt: TGCGCCAGCAGCTTGGCCGGGAATCCGAGACCCTTTTCCTACGAGCAGTACTTC

v_gene: TRBV9
d_gene: -
j_gene: TRBJ2-3
abundance: many
CDR3aa: CASSPSGGQISTDTQYF
CDR3nt: TGTGCCAGCAGCCCCTCCGGGGGGCAGATTAGCACAGATACGCAGTATTTT

v_gene: TRBV6-1
d_gene: TRBD1
j_gene: TRBJ1-6
abundance: few
CDR3aa: CASSQGQGSYNSPLHF
CDR3nt: TGTGCCAGCAGTCAGGGACAGGGGTCATATAATTCACCCCTCCACTTT

v_gene: TRBV5-1
d_gene: TRBD1
j_gene: TRBJ1-2
abundance: -
CDR3aa: CASSLDGQGDGYTF
CDR3nt: TGCGCCAGCAGCTTGGATGGACAGGGTGATGGCTACACCTTC

v_gene: TRBV13
d_gene: TRBD2
j_gene: TRBJ2-1
abundance: few
CDR3aa: CASSFREGGHNEQFF
CDR3nt: TGTGCCAGCAGCTTCCGGGAGGGTGGGCACAATGAGCAGTTCTTC

v_gene: TRBV7-9
d_gene: -
j_gene: TRBJ2-3
abundance: few
CDR3aa: CASPDRSGSTDTQYF
CDR3nt: TGTGCCAGCCCCGACCGTAGCGGTAGCACAGATACGCAGTATTTT

v_gene: TRBV7-6
d_gene: TRBD2
j_gene: TRBJ2-1
abundance: -
CDR3aa: CASSLSTLPIAGGLNEQFF
CDR3nt: TGTGCCAGCAGCCTTAGCACCTTACCCATAGCGGGAGGGCTTAATGAGCAGTTCTTC